Shown below are 8 T cell receptor beta chains from a single sample sequenced in a study of OX40 agonist ivuxolimab in advanced cancers. Profiling relied on immunoSEQ multiplex PCR, and the TCRdb table lists in-frame clones only, not all of them. The table records around 50,000 clones, roughly nine tenths of them present only once. Specimen: CD4+ or CD8+ T cells sorted from blood, collected in a trial of the OX40 agonist ivuxolimab. These receptors all stem from an adult with an advanced solid tumor such as melanoma, head and neck, liver or kidney cancer.

The chain has TRBV18 and TRBJ2-3; a possible D gene is TRBD2 (7 bases). This CDR3 has 17 amino acids. Germline V gives CDR1 KGHSH, CDR2 LQKENI. Deletions cut 1 base from V and 4 bases from J, with 18 bases between. CDR3 sequence: CASSPRGGGRTPDTQYF. The CDR3 DNA reads TGTGCCAGCTCACCACGGGGGGGCGGACGCACTCCAGATACGCAGTATTTT.

The chain uses TRBV20-1 and TRBJ1-4; the D gene is possibly TRBD1 (5 bases). The CDR3 is 11 amino acids. Trimming left V 5 bases short and J 13 bases short, with 14 bases between. CDR1 is DFQATT and CDR2 is SNEGSKA in the germline V gene (reference sequence). CDR3 sequence reads: CSAGTQARLFF. The CDR3 DNA is TGCAGTGCTGGGACCCAAGCCAGACTGTTTTTT.

This sequence joins TRBV5-1 and TRBJ2-1, with TRBD2 matching 7 bases. CDR1 and CDR2 (germline): SGHRS, YFSETQ. V gave up 0 bases and J gave up 4 bases; unmatched junction bases: 10. The CDR3 sequence is 17 residues long. The DNA of the CDR3 is TGCGCCAGCAGCTTGGGTCGTAGGACTAGTGGGTACAATGAGCAGTTCTTC. It is translated as CASSLGRRTSGYNEQFF.

The rearrangement joins TRBV6-1 to TRBJ2-7, with D possibly matching TRBD1 (6 bases). Trimming removed 1 base from V and 3 bases from J, with 16 bases in between. This CDR3 comprises 16 residues. Germline V gives CDR1 MNHNS, CDR2 SASEGT. CDR3 protein: CASSEVSGERGYEQYF. The CDR3 nucleotides are TGTGCCAGCAGTGAAGTATCAGGGGAGCGCGGCTACGAGCAGTACTTC.

This clone appeared a single time. The chain uses TRBV28 and TRBJ2-3; D gene ambiguous. Trimming left V 6 bases short and J 0 bases short, with 16 bases between. The CDR3 loop spans 16 amino acids. Germline V gene sequence: CDR1 MDHEN, CDR2 SYDVKM. CDR3 DNA: TGTGCCAGCAGCCTATTCTTCGGCGGCAGCACAGATACGCAGTATTTT. Translating it yields CASSLFFGGSTDTQYF. The whole variable domain, remainder taken from reference TRBV28 and TRBJ2-3, is DVKVTQSSRYLVKRTGEKVFLECVQDMDHENMFWYRQDPGLGLRLIYFSYDVKMKEKGDIPEGYSVSREKKERFSLILESASTNQTSMYLCASSLFFGGSTDTQYFGPGTRLTVL.

The chain recombines TRBV28 with TRBJ2-4; 7 bases map to TRBD1. Trimming at V came to 8 bases and at J to 4 bases, leaving 2 bases not matched to a gene. This CDR3 spans 12 amino acids. The germline CDR1 and CDR2 sequences are MDHEN and SYDVKM. Written as DNA, the CDR3 is TGTGCCAGCTGGGGACAGAAAAACATTCAGTACTTC. Translating gives CASWGQKNIQYF.

About this clone: Sequence at one end of the junction differs from germline and may be a read error. The chain has TRBV4-1 and TRBJ1-2; no definite D call. In germline, CDR1 is MGHRA, CDR2 YSYEKL. This CDR3 is built from 16 residues. The CDR3 here is CASSQDLIRRIYGHTF. CDR3 in DNA: TGCGCCAGCAGCCAAGATCTTATTCGACGGATCTATGGCCACACCTTC.

The chain combines TRBV2 with TRBJ2-1; 9 bases align to TRBD2. Germline CDR1 SNHLY, CDR2 FYNNEI. V lost 0 bases to trimming and J lost 9 bases; unmatched junction nucleotides: 3. This CDR3 spans 14 amino acids. The CDR3, as DNA: TGTGCCAGCAGTGAAGCTGGAGCGGGAGGTGAGCAGTTCTTC. As protein: CASSEAGAGGEQFF.